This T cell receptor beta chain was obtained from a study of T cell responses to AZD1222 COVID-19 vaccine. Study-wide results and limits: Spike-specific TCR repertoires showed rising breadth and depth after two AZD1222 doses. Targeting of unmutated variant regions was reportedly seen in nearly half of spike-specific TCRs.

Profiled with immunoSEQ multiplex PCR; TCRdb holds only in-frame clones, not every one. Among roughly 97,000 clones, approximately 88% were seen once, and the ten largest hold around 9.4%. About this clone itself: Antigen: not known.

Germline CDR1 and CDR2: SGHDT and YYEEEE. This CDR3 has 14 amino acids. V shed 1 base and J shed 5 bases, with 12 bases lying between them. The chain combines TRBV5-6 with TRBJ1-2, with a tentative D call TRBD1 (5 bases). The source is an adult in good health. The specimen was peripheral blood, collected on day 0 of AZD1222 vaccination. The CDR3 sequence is CASSLTGLRYGYTF. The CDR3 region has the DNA TGTGCCAGCAGCTTGACAGGTCTCCGGTATGGCTACACCTTC.